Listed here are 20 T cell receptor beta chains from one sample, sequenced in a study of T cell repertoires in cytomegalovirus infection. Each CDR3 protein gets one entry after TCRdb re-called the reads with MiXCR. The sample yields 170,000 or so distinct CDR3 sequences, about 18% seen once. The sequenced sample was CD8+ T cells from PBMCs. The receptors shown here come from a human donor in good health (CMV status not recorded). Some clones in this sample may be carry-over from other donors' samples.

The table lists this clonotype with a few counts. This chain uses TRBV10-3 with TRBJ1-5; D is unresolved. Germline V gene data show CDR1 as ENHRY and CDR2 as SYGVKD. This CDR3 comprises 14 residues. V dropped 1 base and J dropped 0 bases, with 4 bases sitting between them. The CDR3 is CAISELYSNQPQHF. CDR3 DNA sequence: TGTGCCATCAGTGAGTTGTATAGCAATCAGCCCCAGCATTTT.

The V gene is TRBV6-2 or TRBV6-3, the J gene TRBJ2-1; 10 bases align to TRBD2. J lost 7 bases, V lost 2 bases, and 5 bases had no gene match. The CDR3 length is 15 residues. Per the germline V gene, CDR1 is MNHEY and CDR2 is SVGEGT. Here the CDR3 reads CASSYTAGGRNEQFF. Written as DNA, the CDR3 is TGTGCCAGCAGTTACACAGCGGGGGGGCGTAATGAGCAGTTCTTC.

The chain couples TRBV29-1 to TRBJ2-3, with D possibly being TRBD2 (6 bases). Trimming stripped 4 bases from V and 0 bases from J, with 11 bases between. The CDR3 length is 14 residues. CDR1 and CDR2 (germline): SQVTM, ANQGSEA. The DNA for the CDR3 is TGCAGCGTTGTCACGGGGGTTAGCACAGATACGCAGTATTTT. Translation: CSVVTGVSTDTQYF.

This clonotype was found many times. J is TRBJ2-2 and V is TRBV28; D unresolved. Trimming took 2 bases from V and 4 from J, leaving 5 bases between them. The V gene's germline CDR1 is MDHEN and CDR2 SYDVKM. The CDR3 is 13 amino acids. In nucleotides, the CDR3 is TGTGCCAGCAGTTTAGAAGGCACCGGGGAGCTGTTTTTT. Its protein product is CASSLEGTGELFF.

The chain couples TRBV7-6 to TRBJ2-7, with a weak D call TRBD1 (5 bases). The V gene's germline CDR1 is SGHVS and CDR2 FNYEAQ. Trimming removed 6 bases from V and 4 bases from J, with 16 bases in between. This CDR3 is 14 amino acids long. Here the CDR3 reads CASRPDGALYEQYF. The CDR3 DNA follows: TGTGCCAGCAGACCCGATGGGGCTTTGTACGAGCAGTACTTC.

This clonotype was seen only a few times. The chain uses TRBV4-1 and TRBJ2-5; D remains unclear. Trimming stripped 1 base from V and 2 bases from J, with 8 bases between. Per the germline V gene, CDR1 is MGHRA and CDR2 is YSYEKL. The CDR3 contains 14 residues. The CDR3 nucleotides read TGCGCCAGCAGCCAAGCGTTGGCTCAAGAGACCCAGTACTTC. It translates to CASSQALAQETQYF.

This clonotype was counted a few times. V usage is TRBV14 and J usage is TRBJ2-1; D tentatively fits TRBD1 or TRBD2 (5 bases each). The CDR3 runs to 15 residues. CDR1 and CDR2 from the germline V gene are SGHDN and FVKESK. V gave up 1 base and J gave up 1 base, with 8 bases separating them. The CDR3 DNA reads TGTGCCAGCAGCCAAGGGGGGTCTTCCTACAATGAGCAGTTCTTC. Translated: CASSQGGSSYNEQFF.

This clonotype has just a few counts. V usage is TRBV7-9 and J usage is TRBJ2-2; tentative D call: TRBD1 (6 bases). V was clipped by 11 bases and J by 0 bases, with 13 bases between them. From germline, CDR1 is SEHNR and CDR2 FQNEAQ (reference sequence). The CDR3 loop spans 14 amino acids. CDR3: CASWTVSNTGELFF. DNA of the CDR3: TGTGCCTCCTGGACAGTATCGAACACCGGGGAGCTGTTTTTT. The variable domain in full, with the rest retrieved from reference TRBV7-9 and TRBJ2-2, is DTGVSQNPRHKITKRGQNVTFRCDPISEHNRLYWYRQTLGQGPEFLTYFQNEAQLEKSRLLSDRFSAERPKGSFSTLEIQRTEQGDSAMYLCASWTVSNTGELFFGEGSRLTVL.

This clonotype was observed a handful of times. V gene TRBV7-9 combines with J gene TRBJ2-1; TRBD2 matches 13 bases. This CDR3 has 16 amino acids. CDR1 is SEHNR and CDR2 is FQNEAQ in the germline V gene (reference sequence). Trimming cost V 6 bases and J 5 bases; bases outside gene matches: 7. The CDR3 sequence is CASRLTSGGVDNEQFF. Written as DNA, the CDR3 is TGTGCCAGCAGGTTAACTAGCGGGGGGGTCGACAATGAGCAGTTCTTC.

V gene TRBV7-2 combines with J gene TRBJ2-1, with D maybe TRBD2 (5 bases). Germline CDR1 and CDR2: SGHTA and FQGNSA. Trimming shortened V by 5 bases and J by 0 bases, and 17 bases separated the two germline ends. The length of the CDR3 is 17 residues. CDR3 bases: TGTGCCAGCAGCCTATCTAGTGGGAGCAGCTCCTACAATGAGCAGTTCTTC. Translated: CASSLSSGSSSYNEQFF.

CDR3 nucleotides: TGTGCCAGCAGTTTGAGGCTAGTCTCTCCCAATGAGCAGTTCTTC. Translating it yields CASSLRLVSPNEQFF. The rearrangement joins TRBV6-5 to TRBJ2-1; D gene ambiguous. The CDR3 has 15 residues. V lost 4 bases and J lost 6, with 16 bases in between. Per the germline V gene, CDR1 is MNHEY and CDR2 is SVGAGI.

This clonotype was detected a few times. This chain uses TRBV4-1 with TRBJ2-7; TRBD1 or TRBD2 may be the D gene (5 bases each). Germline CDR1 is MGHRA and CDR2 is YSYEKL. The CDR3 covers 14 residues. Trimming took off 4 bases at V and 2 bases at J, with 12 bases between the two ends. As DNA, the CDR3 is TGCGCCAGCAGCCCACGGGGCAGAGCCTACGAGCAGTACTTC. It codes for CASSPRGRAYEQYF.

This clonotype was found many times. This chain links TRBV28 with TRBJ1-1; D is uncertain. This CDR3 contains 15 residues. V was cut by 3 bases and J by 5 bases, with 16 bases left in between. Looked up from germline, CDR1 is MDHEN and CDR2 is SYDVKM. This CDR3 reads CASSFREVGRTEAFF. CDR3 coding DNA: TGTGCCAGCAGTTTTCGTGAGGTTGGGAGGACTGAAGCTTTCTTT.

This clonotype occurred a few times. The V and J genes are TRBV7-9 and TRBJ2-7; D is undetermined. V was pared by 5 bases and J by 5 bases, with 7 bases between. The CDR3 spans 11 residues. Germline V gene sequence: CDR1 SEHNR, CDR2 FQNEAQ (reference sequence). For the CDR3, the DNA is TGTGCCAGCAGCGCCCGTGACGAGCAGTACTTC. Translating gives CASSARDEQYF.

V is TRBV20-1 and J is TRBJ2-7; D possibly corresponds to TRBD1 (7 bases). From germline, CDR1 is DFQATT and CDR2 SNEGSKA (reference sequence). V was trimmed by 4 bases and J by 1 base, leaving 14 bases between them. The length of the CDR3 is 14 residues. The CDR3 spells CSAKGGQVSYEQYF. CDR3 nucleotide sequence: TGCAGTGCTAAGGGAGGACAGGTGTCCTACGAGCAGTACTTC.

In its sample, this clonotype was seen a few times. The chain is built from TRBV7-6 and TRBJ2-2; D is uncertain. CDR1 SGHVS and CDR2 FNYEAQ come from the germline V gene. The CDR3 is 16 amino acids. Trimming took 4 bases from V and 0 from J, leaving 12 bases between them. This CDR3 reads CASSSRRITNTGELFF. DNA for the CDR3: TGTGCCAGCAGCTCAAGACGGATTACGAACACCGGGGAGCTGTTTTTT.

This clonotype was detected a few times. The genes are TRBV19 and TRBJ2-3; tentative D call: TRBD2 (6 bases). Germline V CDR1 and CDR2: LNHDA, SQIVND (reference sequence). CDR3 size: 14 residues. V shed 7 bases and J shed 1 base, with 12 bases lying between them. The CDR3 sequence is CASTPGLGTDTQYF. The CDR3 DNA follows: TGTGCCAGTACCCCGGGACTCGGCACAGATACGCAGTATTTT.

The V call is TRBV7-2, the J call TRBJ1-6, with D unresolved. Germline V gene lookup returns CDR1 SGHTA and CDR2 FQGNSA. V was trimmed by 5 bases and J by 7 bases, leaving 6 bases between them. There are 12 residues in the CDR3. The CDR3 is CASSPINSPLHF. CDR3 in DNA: TGTGCCAGCAGCCCCATCAATTCACCCCTCCACTTT. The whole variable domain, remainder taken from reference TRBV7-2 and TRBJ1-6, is GAGVSQSPSNKVTEKGKDVELRCDPISGHTALYWYRQSLGQGLEFLIYFQGNSAPDKSGLPSDRFSAERTGGSVSTLTIQRTQQEDSAVYLCASSPINSPLHFGNGTRLTVT.

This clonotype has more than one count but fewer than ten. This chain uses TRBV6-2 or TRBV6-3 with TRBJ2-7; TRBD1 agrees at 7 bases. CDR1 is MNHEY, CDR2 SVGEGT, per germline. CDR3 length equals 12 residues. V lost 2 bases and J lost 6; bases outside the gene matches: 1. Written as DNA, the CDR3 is TGTGCCAGCAGTTACGACAGGGTCGAGCAGTACTTC. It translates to CASSYDRVEQYF.

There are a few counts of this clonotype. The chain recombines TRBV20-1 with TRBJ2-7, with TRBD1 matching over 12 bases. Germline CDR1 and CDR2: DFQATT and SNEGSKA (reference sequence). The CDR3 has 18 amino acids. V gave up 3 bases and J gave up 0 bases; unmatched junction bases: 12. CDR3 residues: CSARGTGTGGAPSYEQYF. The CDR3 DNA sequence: TGCAGTGCTAGGGGGACCGGGACAGGGGGCGCGCCCTCCTACGAGCAGTACTTC.